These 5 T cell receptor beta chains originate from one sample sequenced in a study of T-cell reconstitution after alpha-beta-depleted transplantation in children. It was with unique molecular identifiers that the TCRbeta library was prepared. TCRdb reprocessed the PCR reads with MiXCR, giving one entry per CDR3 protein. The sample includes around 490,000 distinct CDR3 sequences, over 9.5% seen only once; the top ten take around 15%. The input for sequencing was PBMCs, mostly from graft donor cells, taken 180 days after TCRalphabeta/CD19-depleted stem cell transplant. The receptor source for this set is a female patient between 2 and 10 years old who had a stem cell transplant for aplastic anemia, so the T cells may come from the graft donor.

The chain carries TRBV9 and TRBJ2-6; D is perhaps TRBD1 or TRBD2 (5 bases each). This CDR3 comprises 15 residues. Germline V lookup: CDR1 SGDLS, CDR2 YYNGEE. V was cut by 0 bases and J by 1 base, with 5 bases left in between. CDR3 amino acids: CASSVGGSGANVLTF. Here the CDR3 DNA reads TGTGCCAGCAGCGTAGGGGGGTCTGGGGCCAACGTCCTGACTTTC.

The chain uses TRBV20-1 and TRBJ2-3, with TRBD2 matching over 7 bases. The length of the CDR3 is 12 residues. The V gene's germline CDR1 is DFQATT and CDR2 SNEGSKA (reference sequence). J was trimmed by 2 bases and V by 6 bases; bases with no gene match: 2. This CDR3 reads CSARDYTDTQYF. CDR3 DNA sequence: TGCAGTGCGCGGGACTACACAGATACGCAGTATTTT.

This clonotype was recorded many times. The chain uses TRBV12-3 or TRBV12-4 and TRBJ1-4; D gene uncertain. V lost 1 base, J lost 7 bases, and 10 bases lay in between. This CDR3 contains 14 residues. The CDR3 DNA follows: TGTGCCAGCAGTTTAGGGGCGGGTGGTGAAAAACTGTTTTTT. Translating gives CASSLGAGGEKLFF.

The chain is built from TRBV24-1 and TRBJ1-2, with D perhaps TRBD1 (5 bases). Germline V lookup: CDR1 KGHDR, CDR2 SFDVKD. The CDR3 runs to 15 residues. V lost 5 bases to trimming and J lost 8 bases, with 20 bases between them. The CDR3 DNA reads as TGTGCCACCAGTGGAGATGGGACTTCTATGGGAGGCTACACCTTC. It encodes CATSGDGTSMGGYTF.

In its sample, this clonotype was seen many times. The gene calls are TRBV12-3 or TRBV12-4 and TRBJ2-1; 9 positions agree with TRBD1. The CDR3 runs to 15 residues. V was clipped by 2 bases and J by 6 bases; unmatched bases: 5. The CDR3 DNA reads TGTGCCAGCAGTTTAACGGACAGGGGTGGCAATGAGCAGTTCTTC. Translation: CASSLTDRGGNEQFF.